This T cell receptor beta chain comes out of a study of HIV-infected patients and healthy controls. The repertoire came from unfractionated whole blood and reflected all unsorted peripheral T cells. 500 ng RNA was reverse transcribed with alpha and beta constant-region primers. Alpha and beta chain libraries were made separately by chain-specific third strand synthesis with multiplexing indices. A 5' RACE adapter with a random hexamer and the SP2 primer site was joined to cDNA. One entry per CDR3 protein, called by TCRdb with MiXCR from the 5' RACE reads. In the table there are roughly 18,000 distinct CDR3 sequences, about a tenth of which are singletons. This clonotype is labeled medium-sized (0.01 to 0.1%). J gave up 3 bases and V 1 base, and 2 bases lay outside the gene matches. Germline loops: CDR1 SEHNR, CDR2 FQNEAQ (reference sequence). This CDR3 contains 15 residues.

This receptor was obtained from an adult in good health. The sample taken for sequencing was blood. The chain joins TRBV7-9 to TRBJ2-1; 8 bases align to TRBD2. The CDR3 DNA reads TGTGCCAGCAGCTTAGTAGCGGGACTCTACAATGAGCAGTTCTTC. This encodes CASSLVAGLYNEQFF.